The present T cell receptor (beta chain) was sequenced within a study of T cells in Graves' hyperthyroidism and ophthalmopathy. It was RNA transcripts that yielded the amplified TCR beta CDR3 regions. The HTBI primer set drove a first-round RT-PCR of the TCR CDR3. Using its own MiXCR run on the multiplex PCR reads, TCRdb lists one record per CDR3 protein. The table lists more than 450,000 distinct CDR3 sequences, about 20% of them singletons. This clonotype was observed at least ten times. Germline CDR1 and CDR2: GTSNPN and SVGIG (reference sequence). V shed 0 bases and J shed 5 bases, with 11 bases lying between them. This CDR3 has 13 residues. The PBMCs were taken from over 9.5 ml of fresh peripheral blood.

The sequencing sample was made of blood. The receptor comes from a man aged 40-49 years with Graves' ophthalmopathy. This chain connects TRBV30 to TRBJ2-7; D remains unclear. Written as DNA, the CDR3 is TGTGCCTGGAGTGTCCGACCGTATGACGAGCAGTACTTC. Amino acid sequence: CAWSVRPYDEQYF.